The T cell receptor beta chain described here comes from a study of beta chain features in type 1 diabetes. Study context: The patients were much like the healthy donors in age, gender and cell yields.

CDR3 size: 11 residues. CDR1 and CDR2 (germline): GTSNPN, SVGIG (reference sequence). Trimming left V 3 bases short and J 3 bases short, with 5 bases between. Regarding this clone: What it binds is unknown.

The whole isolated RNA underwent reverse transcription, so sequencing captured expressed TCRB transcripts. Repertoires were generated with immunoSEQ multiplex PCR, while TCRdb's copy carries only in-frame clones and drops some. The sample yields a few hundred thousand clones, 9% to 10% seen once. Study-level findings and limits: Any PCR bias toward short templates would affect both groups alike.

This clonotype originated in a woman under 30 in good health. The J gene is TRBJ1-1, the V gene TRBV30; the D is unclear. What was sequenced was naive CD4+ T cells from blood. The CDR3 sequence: CAWSQDTEAFF. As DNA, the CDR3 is TGTGCCTGGAGCCAGGACACTGAAGCTTTCTTT.